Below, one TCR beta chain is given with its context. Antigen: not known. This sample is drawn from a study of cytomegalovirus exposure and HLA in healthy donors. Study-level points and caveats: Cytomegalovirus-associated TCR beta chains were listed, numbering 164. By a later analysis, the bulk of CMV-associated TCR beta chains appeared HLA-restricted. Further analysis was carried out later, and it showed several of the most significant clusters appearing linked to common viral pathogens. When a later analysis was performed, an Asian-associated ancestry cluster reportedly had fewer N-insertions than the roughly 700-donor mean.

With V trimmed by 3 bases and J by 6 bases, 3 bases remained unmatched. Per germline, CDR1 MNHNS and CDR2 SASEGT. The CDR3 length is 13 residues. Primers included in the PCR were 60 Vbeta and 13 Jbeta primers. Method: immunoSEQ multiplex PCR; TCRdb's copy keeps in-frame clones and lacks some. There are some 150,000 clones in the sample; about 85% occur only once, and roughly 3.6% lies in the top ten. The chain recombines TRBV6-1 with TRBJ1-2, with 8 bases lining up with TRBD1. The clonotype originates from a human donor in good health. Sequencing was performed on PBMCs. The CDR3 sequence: CASSDRGHHGYTF. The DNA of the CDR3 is TGTGCCAGCAGTGACAGGGGGCACCATGGCTACACCTTC.